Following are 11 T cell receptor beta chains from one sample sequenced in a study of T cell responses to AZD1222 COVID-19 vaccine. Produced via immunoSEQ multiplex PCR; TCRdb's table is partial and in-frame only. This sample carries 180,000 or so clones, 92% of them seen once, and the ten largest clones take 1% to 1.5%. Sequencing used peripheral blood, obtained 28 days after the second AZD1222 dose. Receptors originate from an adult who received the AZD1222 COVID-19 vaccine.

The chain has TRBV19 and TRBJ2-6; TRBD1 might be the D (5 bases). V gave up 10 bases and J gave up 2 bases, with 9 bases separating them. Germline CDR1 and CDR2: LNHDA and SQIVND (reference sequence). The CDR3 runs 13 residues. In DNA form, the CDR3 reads TGTGCCACCAGGGTGACTGGGGCCAACGTCCTGACTTTC. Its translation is CATRVTGANVLTF.

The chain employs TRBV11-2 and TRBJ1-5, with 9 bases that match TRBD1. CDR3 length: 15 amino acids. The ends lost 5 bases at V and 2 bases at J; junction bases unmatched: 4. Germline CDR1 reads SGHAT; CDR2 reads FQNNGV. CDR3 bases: TGTGCCAGCAGCCGGGACAGGGAGGGCAATCAGCCCCAGCATTTT. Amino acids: CASSRDREGNQPQHF.

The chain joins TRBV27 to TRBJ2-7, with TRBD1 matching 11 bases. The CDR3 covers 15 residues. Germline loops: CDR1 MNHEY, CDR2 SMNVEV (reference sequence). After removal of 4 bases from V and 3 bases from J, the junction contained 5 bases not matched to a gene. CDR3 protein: CASSYSGTGGYEQYF. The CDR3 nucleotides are TGTGCCAGCAGTTACTCCGGGACAGGGGGCTACGAGCAGTACTTC.

The DNA for the CDR3 is TGTGCCAGCAGCCTCGGGACTGCGAAGGGTGAGCAGTACTTC. It specifies CASSLGTAKGEQYF. This sequence joins TRBV6-2 or TRBV6-3 and TRBJ2-7, with a possible D match to TRBD2 (6 bases). V lost 6 bases and J lost 7, with 19 bases in between. This CDR3 comprises 14 residues. Germline-derived CDR1 and CDR2 are MNHEY and SVGEGT.

The CDR3 loop reads CASSFSYQGVTNEKLFF. For the CDR3, the DNA is TGCGCCAGCAGCTTTTCCTACCAGGGGGTTACTAATGAAAAACTGTTTTTT. The chain is built from TRBV5-1 and TRBJ1-4; 7 bases match TRBD1. Germline V gene sequence: CDR1 SGHRS, CDR2 YFSETQ. The junction had 9 bases not matched to a gene; V was cut back by 2 bases and J by 2 bases. This CDR3 has 17 amino acids.

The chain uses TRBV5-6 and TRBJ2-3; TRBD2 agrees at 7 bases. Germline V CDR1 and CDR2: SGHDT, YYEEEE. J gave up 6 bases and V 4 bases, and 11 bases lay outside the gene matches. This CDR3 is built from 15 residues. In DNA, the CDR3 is TGTGCCAGCAGCGAACTGGGGAGGGCGGTGGATACGCAGTATTTT. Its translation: CASSELGRAVDTQYF.

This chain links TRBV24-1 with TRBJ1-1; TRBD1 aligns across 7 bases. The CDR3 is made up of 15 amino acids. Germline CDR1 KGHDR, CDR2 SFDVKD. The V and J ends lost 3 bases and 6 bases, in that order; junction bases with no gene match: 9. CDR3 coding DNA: TGTGCCACCAGTGATAGCAGACAGGGAGGCGCTGAAGCTTTCTTT. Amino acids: CATSDSRQGGAEAFF.

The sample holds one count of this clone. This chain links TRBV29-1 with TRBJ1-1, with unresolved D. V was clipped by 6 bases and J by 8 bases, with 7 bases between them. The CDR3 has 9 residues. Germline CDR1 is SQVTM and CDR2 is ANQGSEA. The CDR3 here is CSVAPEAFF. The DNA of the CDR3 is TGCAGCGTGGCCCCGGAAGCTTTCTTT. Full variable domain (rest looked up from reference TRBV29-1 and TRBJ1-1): SAVISQKPSRDICQRGTSLTIQCQVDSQVTMMFWYRQQPGQSLTLIATANQGSEATYESGFVIDKFPISRPNLTFSTLTVSNMSPEDSSIYLCSVAPEAFFGQGTRLTVV.

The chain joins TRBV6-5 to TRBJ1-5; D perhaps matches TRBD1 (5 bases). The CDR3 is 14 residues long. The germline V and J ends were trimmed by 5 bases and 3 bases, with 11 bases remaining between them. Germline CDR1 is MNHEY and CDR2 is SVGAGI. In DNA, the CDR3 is TGTGCCAGCAGTCGCGACAGATTCAATCAGCCCCAGCATTTT. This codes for CASSRDRFNQPQHF.

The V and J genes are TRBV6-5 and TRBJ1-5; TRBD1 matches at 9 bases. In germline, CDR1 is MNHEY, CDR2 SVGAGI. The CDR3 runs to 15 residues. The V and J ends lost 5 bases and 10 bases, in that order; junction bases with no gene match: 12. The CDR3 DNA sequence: TGTGCCAGCAGTAAGGGACAGGGCAACCGAGGACCCCAGCATTTT. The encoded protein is CASSKGQGNRGPQHF.

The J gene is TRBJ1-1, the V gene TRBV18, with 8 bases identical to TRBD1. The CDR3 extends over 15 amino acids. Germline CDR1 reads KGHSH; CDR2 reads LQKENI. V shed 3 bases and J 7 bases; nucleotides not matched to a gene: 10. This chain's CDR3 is CASSPPGQAFFEAFF. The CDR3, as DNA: TGTGCCAGCTCACCGCCGGGACAGGCCTTTTTTGAAGCTTTCTTT.